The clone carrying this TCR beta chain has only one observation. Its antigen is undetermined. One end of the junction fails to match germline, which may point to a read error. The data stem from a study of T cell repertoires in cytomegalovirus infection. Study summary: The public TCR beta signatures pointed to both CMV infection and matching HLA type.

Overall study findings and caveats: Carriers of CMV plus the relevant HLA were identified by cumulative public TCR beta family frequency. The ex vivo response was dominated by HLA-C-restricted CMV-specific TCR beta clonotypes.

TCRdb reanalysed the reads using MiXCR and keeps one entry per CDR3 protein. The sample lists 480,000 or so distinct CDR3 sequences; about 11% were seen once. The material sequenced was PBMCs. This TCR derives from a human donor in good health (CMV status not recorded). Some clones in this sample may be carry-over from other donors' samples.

CDR3 in amino acids: CASSLLAGEAQYF. CDR3 nucleotide sequence: TGCGCCAGCAGCTTGCTAGCGGGAGAGGCCCAGTACTTC. The genes are TRBV5-1 and TRBJ2-5; 10 bases are shared with TRBD2. CDR3 length: 13 amino acids. CDR1 and CDR2 from the germline V gene are SGHRS and YFSETQ.